The rows below give T cell receptor beta chains drawn from one sample of a study of blood T cell repertoires in COVID-19. The assay was immunoSEQ multiplex PCR, and TCRdb's table has in-frame clones only and misses some. Of tens of thousands of clones listed, over 80% are singletons. Sequencing was carried out using peripheral blood. The receptors here all came from a man in his sixties with acute or convalescent COVID-19. Each CDR3 is given with its conserved first and last residue. The D gene is left open where the match is weak. Rows give clone size only sometimes, using once, few, many, or a class for an expanded clone.

cdr3_aa: CASSLAGVGTDTQYF
v_call: TRBV5-1
d_call: -
clone_size: few

cdr3_aa: CAWSKGGIPDTQYF
v_call: TRBV30
d_call: -
clone_size: -

cdr3_aa: CASSVDFSSTYEQYF
v_call: TRBV9
d_call: -
clone_size: -

cdr3_aa: CASSQPGLYYNEQFF
v_call: TRBV14
d_call: -
clone_size: -

cdr3_aa: CASSQERSSGRRVETQYF
v_call: TRBV4-1
d_call: TRBD2
clone_size: -

cdr3_aa: CASSLAGTSGRAGDTQYF
v_call: TRBV5-4
d_call: TRBD2
clone_size: -

cdr3_aa: CASSEIGGSNEQFF
v_call: TRBV2
d_call: -
clone_size: -

cdr3_aa: CASNIQGRGYEQYF
v_call: TRBV28
d_call: -
clone_size: -

cdr3_aa: CASSTEGSGNTIYF
v_call: TRBV5-1
d_call: -
clone_size: -

cdr3_aa: CASSPGSGGNNEQFF
v_call: TRBV27
d_call: TRBD2
clone_size: -

cdr3_aa: CASSRLLAGDTDTQYF
v_call: TRBV7-9
d_call: TRBD2
clone_size: -

cdr3_aa: CASSAGPLASGNTIYF
v_call: TRBV7-9
d_call: -
clone_size: -

cdr3_aa: CASSLQGANTGELFF
v_call: TRBV7-2
d_call: TRBD1
clone_size: -

cdr3_aa: CASSLVAGVGTGELFF
v_call: TRBV5-1
d_call: TRBD2
clone_size: -

cdr3_aa: CSASQLGRVKEAFF
v_call: TRBV20-1
d_call: -
clone_size: -

cdr3_aa: CASSPQGGAQETQYF
v_call: TRBV18
d_call: TRBD2
clone_size: -

cdr3_aa: CASTNDRATNTGELFF
v_call: TRBV11-3
d_call: TRBD1
clone_size: once

cdr3_aa: CAIRDHGEGETQYF
v_call: TRBV10-3
d_call: -
clone_size: -

cdr3_aa: CASKDRDRYYEQYF
v_call: TRBV27
d_call: TRBD1
clone_size: once

cdr3_aa: CASSLAGVGTEAFF
v_call: TRBV5-4
d_call: -
clone_size: -

cdr3_aa: CASSQDREPSNDEKLFF
v_call: TRBV4-2
d_call: -
clone_size: -

cdr3_aa: CASSLVWAQGPEAFF
v_call: TRBV5-6
d_call: -
clone_size: -

cdr3_aa: CASSYLHGANTEAFF
v_call: TRBV5-5
d_call: -
clone_size: -

cdr3_aa: CASSLGEEAEAFF
v_call: TRBV11-2
d_call: -
clone_size: -

cdr3_aa: CAIRGTGAGEETQYF
v_call: TRBV10-3
d_call: TRBD1
clone_size: -

cdr3_aa: CASTAVELDKPQHF
v_call: TRBV19
d_call: -
clone_size: -

cdr3_aa: CASSLGGFSNQPQHF
v_call: TRBV7-8
d_call: -
clone_size: -

cdr3_aa: CASSHPWAGARTEAFF
v_call: TRBV4-1
d_call: -
clone_size: -

cdr3_aa: CASSSPPGTSGPTSYEQYF
v_call: TRBV9
d_call: TRBD2
clone_size: -

cdr3_aa: CASSIGGGGNQPQHF
v_call: TRBV19
d_call: -
clone_size: -

cdr3_aa: CASSPGGNTDTQYF
v_call: TRBV18
d_call: TRBD2
clone_size: -

cdr3_aa: CASSLGTSSHSEQFF
v_call: TRBV7-7
d_call: TRBD2
clone_size: -

cdr3_aa: CASSLKGHSRQFF
v_call: TRBV12-3/TRBV12-4
d_call: -
clone_size: -

cdr3_aa: CASSLFQNNEQFF
v_call: TRBV7-2
d_call: -
clone_size: -

cdr3_aa: CASSLAGTYQETQYF
v_call: TRBV7-3
d_call: TRBD2
clone_size: -

cdr3_aa: CASSSMGQGAWGYTF
v_call: TRBV28
d_call: TRBD1
clone_size: -

cdr3_aa: CASSLAGSSYNSPLHF
v_call: TRBV5-1
d_call: -
clone_size: -

cdr3_aa: CASSLTPTSGRGEQYF
v_call: TRBV7-3
d_call: TRBD2
clone_size: once

cdr3_aa: CASSQETGGMNTEAFF
v_call: TRBV4-2
d_call: TRBD1
clone_size: -

cdr3_aa: CSAKGVGEQYF
v_call: TRBV20-1
d_call: -
clone_size: -

cdr3_aa: CASSPRQSSYEQYF
v_call: TRBV7-2
d_call: -
clone_size: -

cdr3_aa: CAWTAVSGPGNTIYF
v_call: TRBV30
d_call: -
clone_size: -

cdr3_aa: CASSWGQHSGNTIYF
v_call: TRBV7-9
d_call: TRBD1
clone_size: -

cdr3_aa: CASSLGDGGNQPQHF
v_call: TRBV13
d_call: -
clone_size: -

cdr3_aa: CASSFSVGQPQHF
v_call: TRBV28
d_call: -
clone_size: -

cdr3_aa: CASTSGLAGVRTDTQYF
v_call: TRBV19
d_call: TRBD2
clone_size: once

cdr3_aa: CASSLGQGMYGYTF
v_call: TRBV5-1
d_call: TRBD1
clone_size: -

cdr3_aa: CASSLGMRVQETQYF
v_call: TRBV5-6
d_call: -
clone_size: -

cdr3_aa: CASSPGLEGELFF
v_call: TRBV18
d_call: TRBD2
clone_size: -

cdr3_aa: CAISPSENQPQHF
v_call: TRBV10-3
d_call: -
clone_size: -

cdr3_aa: CASSQSDEKLFF
v_call: TRBV7-2
d_call: -
clone_size: -

cdr3_aa: CASSQGPWDSYQHF
v_call: TRBV3-1/TRBV3-2
d_call: TRBD1
clone_size: -

cdr3_aa: CASSMKGGPGTGGNEQYF
v_call: TRBV19
d_call: TRBD1
clone_size: -